Listed here is a single T cell receptor (beta chain). The CDR3 is made up of 16 amino acids. Trimming took 3 bases from V and 0 from J, leaving 14 bases between them. Germline V gene lookup returns CDR1 ENHRY and CDR2 SYGVKD. The data derive from a study of T cell changes during pregnancy in multiple sclerosis. Profiling relied on immunoSEQ multiplex PCR, and the TCRdb table lists in-frame clones only, not all of them. Of about 110,000 clones in the sample, just under 95% were seen once. The origin of this receptor is a female donor with multiple sclerosis, enrolled in a pregnancy study. The V call is TRBV10-3, the J call TRBJ1-2; D gene ambiguous. This material consisted of peripheral blood, taken after pregnancy. In DNA, the CDR3 is TGTGCCATCAGTGATTTACCTACCGGGACTAACTATGGCTACACCTTC. Its protein is CAISDLPTGTNYGYTF.